This T cell receptor beta chain was profiled in a study of T cell responses to AZD1222 COVID-19 vaccine. Sequencing used immunoSEQ multiplex PCR; TCRdb keeps in-frame clones, though not all of them. The sample records 150,000 to 200,000 clones, roughly 92% being singletons. The V gene lost 0 bases and the J gene lost 5 bases, with 13 bases spanning the gap. From germline, CDR1 is SGHNT and CDR2 YENEEA. The CDR3 is made up of 15 amino acids. The sequences come from peripheral blood, collected 28 days after the second dose of the MenACWY control vaccine. The clonotype was recovered from an adult who received the MenACWY meningococcal vaccine as a control. The J gene is TRBJ1-1, the V gene TRBV11-3; the D gene is possibly TRBD1 (6 bases). This CDR3 is CASSLDGRGRTEAFF. The CDR3 nucleotides are TGTGCCAGCAGCTTAGATGGTAGGGGGAGGACTGAAGCTTTCTTT.